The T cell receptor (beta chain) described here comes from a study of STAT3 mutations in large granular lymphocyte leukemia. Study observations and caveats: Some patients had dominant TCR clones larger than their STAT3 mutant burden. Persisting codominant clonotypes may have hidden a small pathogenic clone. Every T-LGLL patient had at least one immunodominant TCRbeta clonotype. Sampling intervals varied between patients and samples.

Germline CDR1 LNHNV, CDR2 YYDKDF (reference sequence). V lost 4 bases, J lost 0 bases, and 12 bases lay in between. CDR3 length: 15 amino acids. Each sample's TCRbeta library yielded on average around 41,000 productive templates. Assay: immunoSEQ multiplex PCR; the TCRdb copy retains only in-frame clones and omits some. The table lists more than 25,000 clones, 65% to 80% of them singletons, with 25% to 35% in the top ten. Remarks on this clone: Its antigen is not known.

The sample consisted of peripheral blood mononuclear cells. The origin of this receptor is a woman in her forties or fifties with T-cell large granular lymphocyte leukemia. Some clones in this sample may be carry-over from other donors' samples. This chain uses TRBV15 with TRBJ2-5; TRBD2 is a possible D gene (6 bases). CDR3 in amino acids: CATSTAREYQETQYF. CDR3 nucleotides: TGTGCCACCAGCACCGCCCGGGAGTACCAAGAGACCCAGTACTTC. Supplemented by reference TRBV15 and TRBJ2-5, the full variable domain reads DAMVIQNPRYQVTQFGKPVTLSCSQTLNHNVMYWYQQKSSQAPKLLFHYYDKDFNNEADTPDNFQSRRPNTSFCFLDIRSPGLGDTAMYLCATSTAREYQETQYFGPGTRLLVL.